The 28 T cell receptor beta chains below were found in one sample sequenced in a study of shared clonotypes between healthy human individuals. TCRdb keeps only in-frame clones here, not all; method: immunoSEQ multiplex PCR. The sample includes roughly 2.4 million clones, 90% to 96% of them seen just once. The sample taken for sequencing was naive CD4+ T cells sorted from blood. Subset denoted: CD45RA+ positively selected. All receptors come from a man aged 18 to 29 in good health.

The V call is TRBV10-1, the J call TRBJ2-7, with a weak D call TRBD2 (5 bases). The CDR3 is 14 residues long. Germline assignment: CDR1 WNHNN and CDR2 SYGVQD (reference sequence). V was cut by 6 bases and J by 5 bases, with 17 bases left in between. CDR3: CASSQAESSDEQYF. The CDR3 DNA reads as TGCGCCAGCAGCCAAGCGGAGTCCTCGGACGAGCAGTACTTC.

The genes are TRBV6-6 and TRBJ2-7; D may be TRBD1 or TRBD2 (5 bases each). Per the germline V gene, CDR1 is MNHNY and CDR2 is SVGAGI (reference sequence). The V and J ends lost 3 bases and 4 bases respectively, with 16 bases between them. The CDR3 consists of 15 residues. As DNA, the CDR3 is TGTGCCAGCAGTTATCAGTGGGGACCCCAGTACGAGCAGTACTTC. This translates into CASSYQWGPQYEQYF.

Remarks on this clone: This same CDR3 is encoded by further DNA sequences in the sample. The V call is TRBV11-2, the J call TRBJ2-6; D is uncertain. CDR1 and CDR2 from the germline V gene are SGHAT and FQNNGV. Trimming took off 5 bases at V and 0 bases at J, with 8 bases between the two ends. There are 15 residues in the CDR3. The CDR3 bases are TGTGCCAGCAGCCTGGGCAGCTCTGGGGCCAACGTCCTGACTTTC. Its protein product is CASSLGSSGANVLTF.

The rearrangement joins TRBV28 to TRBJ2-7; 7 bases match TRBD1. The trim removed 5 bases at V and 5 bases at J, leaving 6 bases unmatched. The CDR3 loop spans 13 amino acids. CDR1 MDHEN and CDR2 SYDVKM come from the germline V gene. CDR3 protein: CASSAPTGNEQYF. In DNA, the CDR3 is TGTGCCAGCAGTGCCCCGACAGGGAACGAGCAGTACTTC. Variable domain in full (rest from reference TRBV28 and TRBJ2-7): DVKVTQSSRYLVKRTGEKVFLECVQDMDHENMFWYRQDPGLGLRLIYFSYDVKMKEKGDIPEGYSVSREKKERFSLILESASTNQTSMYLCASSAPTGNEQYFGPGTRLTVT.

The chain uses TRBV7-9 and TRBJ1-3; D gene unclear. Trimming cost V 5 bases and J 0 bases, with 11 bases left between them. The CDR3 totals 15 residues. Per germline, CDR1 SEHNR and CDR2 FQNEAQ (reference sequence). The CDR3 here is CASSMDWSSGNTIYF. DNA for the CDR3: TGTGCCAGCAGCATGGACTGGAGCTCTGGAAACACCATATATTTT.

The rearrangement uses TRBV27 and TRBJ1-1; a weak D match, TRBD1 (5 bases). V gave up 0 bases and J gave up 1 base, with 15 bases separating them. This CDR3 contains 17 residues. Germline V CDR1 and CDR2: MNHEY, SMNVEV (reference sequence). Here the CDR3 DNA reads TGTGCCAGCAGTTTATCGAGTCGTTTGGGGGAGAACACTGAAGCTTTCTTT. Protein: CASSLSSRLGENTEAFF.

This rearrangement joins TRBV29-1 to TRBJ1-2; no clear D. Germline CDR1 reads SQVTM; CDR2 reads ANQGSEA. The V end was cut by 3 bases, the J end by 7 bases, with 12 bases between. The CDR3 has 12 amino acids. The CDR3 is CSVESGLGGYTF. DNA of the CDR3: TGCAGCGTTGAGTCGGGATTAGGTGGCTACACCTTC.

Written as DNA, the CDR3 is TGTGCCAGCAACAGTTACACTGAAGCTTTCTTT. It encodes CASNSYTEAFF. The chain is built from TRBV6-1 and TRBJ1-1; no clear D. The CDR3 runs to 11 residues. V lost 7 bases and J lost 3, with 6 bases in between. From germline, CDR1 is MNHNS and CDR2 SASEGT.

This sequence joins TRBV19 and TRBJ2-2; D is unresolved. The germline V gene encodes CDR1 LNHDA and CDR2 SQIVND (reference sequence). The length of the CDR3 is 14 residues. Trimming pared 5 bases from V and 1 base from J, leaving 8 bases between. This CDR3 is CASSYTGNTGELFF. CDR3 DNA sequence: TGTGCCAGTAGTTATACCGGGAACACCGGGGAGCTGTTTTTT.

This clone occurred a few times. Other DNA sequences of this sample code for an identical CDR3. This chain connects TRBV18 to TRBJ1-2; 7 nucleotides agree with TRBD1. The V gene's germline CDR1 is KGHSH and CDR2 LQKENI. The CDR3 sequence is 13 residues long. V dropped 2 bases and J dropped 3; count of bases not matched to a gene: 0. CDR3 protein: CASSPTGDYGYTF. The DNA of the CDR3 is TGTGCCAGCTCACCAACAGGGGACTATGGCTACACCTTC.

The CDR3 coding sequence is TGTGCCAGCTCACCACGGGGTCCGGCCTACGAGCAGTACTTC. Translating it yields CASSPRGPAYEQYF. The gene calls are TRBV18 and TRBJ2-7; D unclear. Germline V CDR1 and CDR2: KGHSH, LQKENI. Deletions cut 1 base from V and 2 bases from J, with 9 bases between. The CDR3 spans 14 residues.

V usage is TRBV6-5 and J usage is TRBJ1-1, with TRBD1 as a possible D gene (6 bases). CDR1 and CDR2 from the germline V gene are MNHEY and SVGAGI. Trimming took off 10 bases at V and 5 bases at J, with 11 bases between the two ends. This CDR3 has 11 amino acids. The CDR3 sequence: CATARGTEAFF. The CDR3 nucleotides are TGTGCCACCGCCAGGGGTACTGAAGCTTTCTTT.

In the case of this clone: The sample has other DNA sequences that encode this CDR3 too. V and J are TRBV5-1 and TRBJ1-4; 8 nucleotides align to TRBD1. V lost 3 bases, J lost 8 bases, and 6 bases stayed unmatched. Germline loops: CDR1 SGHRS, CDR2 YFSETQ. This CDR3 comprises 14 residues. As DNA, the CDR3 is TGCGCCAGCAGCTCCACAGGGGGGCGAGAAAAACTGTTTTTT. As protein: CASSSTGGREKLFF.

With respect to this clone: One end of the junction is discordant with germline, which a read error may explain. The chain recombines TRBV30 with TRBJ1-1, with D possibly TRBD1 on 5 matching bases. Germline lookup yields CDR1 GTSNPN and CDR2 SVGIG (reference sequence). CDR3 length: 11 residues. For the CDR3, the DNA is TGTGCCTGGAGTGTAGGTGGAGTAGGGGACTTT. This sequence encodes CAWSVGGVGDF. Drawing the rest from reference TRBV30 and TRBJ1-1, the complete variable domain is SQTIHQWPATLVQPVGSPLSLECTVEGTSNPNLYWYRQAAGRGLQLLFYSVGIGQISSEVPQNLSASRPQDRQFILSSKKLLLSDSGFYLCAWSVGGVGDFGQGTRLTVV.

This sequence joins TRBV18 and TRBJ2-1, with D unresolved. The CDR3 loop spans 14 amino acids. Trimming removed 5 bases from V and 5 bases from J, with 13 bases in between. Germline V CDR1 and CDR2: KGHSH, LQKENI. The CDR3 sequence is CASSMSRFDNEQFF. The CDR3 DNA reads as TGTGCCAGCTCAATGTCCAGGTTCGACAATGAGCAGTTCTTC.

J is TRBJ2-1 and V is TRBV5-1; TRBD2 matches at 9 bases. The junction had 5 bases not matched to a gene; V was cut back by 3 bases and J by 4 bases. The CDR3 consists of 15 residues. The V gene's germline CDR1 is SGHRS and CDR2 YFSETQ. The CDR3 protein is CASSSSSGVYNEQFF. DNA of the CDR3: TGCGCCAGCAGCTCCTCTAGCGGGGTATACAATGAGCAGTTCTTC.

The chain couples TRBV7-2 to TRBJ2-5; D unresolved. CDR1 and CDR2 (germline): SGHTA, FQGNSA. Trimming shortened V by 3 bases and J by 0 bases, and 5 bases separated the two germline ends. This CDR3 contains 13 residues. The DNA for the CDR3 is TGTGCCAGCAGCTTCACGGACCAAGAGACCCAGTACTTC. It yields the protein CASSFTDQETQYF.

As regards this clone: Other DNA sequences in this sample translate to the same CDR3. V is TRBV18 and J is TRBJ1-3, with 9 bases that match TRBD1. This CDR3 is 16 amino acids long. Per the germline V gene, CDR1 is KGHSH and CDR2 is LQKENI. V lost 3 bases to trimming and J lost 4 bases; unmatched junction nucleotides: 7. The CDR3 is CASSPPGQGAGNTIYF. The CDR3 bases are TGTGCCAGCTCACCTCCGGGACAGGGCGCGGGAAACACCATATATTTT.

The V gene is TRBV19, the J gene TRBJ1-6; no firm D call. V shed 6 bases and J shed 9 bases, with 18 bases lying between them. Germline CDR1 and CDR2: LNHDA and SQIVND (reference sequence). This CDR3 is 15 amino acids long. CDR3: CASSLFGDSSSPLHF. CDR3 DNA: TGTGCCAGTAGCCTATTTGGGGATTCGTCTTCACCCCTCCACTTT. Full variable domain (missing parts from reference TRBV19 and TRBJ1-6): DGGITQSPKYLFRKEGQNVTLSCEQNLNHDAMYWYRQDPGQGLRLIYYSQIVNDFQKGDIAEGYSVSREKKESFPLTVTSAQKNPTAFYLCASSLFGDSSSPLHFGNGTRLTVT.

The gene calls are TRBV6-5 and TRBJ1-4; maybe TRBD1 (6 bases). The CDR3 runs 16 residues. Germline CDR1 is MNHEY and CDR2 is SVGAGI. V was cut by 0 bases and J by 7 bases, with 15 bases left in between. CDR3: CASSYSIRGVGEKLFF. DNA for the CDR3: TGTGCCAGCAGTTACTCGATCAGGGGCGTGGGTGAAAAACTGTTTTTT.

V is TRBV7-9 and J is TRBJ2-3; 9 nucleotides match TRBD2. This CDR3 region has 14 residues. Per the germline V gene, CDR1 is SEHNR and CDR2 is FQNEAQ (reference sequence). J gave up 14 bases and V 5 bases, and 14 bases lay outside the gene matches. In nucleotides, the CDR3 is TGTGCCAGCAGCCTAATGAAGAGCGGGAGGAAGCGGTATTTT. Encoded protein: CASSLMKSGRKRYF.

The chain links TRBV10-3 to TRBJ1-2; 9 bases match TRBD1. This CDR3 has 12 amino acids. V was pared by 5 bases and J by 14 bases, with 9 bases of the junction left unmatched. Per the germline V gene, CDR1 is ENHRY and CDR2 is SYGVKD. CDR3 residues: CAISPGQGFPTF. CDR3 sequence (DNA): TGTGCCATCAGTCCGGGACAGGGTTTCCCTACCTTC.

The CDR3 nucleotides are TGTGCCAGCAGGGCTATAACAGGGAGAGCAGATGGCTACACCTTC. It specifies CASRAITGRADGYTF. The chain links TRBV7-2 to TRBJ1-2; possibly TRBD1 for D (6 bases). There are 15 residues in the CDR3. V lost 6 bases and J 6 bases, leaving 20 bases between the germline ends. Germline V lookup: CDR1 SGHTA, CDR2 FQGNSA. The whole variable domain, remainder taken from reference TRBV7-2 and TRBJ1-2, is GAGVSQSPSNKVTEKGKDVELRCDPISGHTALYWYRQSLGQGLEFLIYFQGNSAPDKSGLPSDRFSAERTGGSVSTLTIQRTQQEDSAVYLCASRAITGRADGYTFGSGTRLTVV.

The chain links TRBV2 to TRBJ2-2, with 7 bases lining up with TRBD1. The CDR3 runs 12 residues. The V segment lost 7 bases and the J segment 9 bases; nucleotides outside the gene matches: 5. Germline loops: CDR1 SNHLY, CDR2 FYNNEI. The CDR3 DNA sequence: TGTGCCAGCAACGACAGGGACCGGGAGCTGTTTTTT. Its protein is CASNDRDRELFF.

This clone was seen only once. The CDR3 loop is CASSSPARGGEETQYF. The CDR3 nucleotides are TGTGCCAGCAGTTCCCCGGCGCGGGGGGGCGAAGAGACCCAGTACTTC. The chain joins TRBV28 to TRBJ2-5; 9 bases line up with TRBD2. This CDR3 region has 16 residues. V gave up 4 bases and J gave up 3 bases; unmatched junction bases: 9. Germline CDR1 and CDR2: MDHEN and SYDVKM.

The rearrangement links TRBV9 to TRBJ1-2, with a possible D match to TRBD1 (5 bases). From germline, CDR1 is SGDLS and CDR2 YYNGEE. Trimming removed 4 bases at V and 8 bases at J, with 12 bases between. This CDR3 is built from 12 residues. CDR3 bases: TGTGCCAGCAGCTCTGCAGGGTTGGGCTACACCTTC. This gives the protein CASSSAGLGYTF.

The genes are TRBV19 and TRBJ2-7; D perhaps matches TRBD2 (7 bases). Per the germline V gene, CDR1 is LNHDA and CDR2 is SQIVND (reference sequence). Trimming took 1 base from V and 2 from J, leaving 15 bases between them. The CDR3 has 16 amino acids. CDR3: CASSIGGGSATYEQYF. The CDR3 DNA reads TGTGCCAGTAGTATAGGCGGGGGCTCGGCCACCTACGAGCAGTACTTC.

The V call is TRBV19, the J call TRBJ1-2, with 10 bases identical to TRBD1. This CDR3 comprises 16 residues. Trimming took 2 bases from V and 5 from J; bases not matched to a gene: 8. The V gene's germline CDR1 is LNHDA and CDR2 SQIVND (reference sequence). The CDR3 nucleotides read TGTGCCAGTAGTATAATGACGACAGGGGGCCAGTATGGCTACACCTTC. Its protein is CASSIMTTGGQYGYTF. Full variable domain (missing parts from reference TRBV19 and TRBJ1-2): DGGITQSPKYLFRKEGQNVTLSCEQNLNHDAMYWYRQDPGQGLRLIYYSQIVNDFQKGDIAEGYSVSREKKESFPLTVTSAQKNPTAFYLCASSIMTTGGQYGYTFGSGTRLTVV.